This T cell receptor (beta chain) was recorded in a study of blood T cell repertoires in COVID-19. The authors' processing: Reference gene primers were amplified, and this amplification served to estimate nucleated cell counts. Some clones are missing from TCRdb's copy, which holds only in-frame ones; the method was immunoSEQ multiplex PCR. That table gives V, J and clone size, and the DNA gave D and trimming. The sample gives hundreds of thousands of clones, about 89% of which show up once; about 8% is in the top ten. This clone appeared a single time. Seattle patient enrollment occurred during active infection, with longitudinal follow-up thereafter. The sequenced sample was peripheral blood. The TCR sequence derives from a woman aged 45-60 years with COVID-19, enrolled during active disease.

The CDR3 DNA follows: TGTGCCAGCAGTTCGACGACAGGGGGAACCATTCAGTACTTC. Its translation is CASSSTTGGTIQYF. The J gene is TRBJ2-4, the V gene TRBV5-4; the match to TRBD1 covers 9 bases. The V segment lost 5 bases and the J segment 9 bases; nucleotides outside the gene matches: 9. Germline lookup yields CDR1 SGHNT and CDR2 YYREEE (reference sequence). The CDR3 runs 14 residues. Based on the CDR3 plus reference TRBV5-4 and TRBJ2-4, the full variable domain is ETGVTQSPTHLIKTRGQQVTLRCSSQSGHNTVSWYQQALGQGPQFIFQYYREEENGRGNFPPRFSGLQFPNYSSELNVNALELDDSALYLCASSSTTGGTIQYFGAGTRLSVL.